This passage covers 4 T cell receptor beta chains from one sample sequenced in a study of vaccination effects on CD4 cells after COVID-19 (dated 2022 in TCRdb). Their antigens remain unidentified. After around 11 days of culture, CD4+ T cells were isolated with the EasySep CD4+ T cell isolation kit. The library was obtained by the immunoSEQ multiplex PCR assay. TCRdb provides this immuneACCESS table in a form limited to in-frame rearrangements. Some clones are lacking; in checked studies, under half of them reflect an unresolved V gene, and why the rest are absent is not known. This sample has about 30,000 clones in its table, and approximately 65% of those were observed once. Approximately 10% of the sample rests with the top ten. Material: CD4+ T cells from PBMCs cultured without peptide, obtained before COVID-19 vaccination. Receptors were obtained from a human donor who received a COVID-19 vaccine.

This clone was seen a handful of times. This chain joins TRBV11-2 and TRBJ2-4; the match to TRBD1 covers 8 bases. V gave up 4 bases and J gave up 0 bases; unmatched junction bases: 8. The CDR3 consists of 17 residues. Per the germline V gene, CDR1 is SGHAT and CDR2 is FQNNGV. The CDR3 sequence: CASSSVRDRLAKNIQYF. The CDR3 coding sequence is TGTGCCAGCAGCTCCGTCCGGGACAGGCTAGCCAAAAACATTCAGTACTTC. The full variable domain, with the rest looked up from reference TRBV11-2 and TRBJ2-4, is EAGVAQSPRYKIIEKRQSVAFWCNPISGHATLYWYQQILGQGPKLLIQFQNNGVVDDSQLPKDRFSAERLKGVDSTLKIQPAKLEDSAVYLCASSSVRDRLAKNIQYFGAGTRLSVL.

The rearrangement links TRBV3-1 (or the pseudogene TRBV3-2) to TRBJ2-1; 9 bases align to TRBD1. With V trimmed by 5 bases and J by 9 bases, 8 bases remained unmatched. The CDR3 is 14 amino acids. In germline, CDR1 is LGHDT, CDR2 YNNKEL (reference sequence). For the CDR3, the DNA is TGTGCCAGCAGCTCAAGGACAGGGGTGGGTGAGCAGTTCTTC. It is translated as CASSSRTGVGEQFF.

The chain couples TRBV5-8 to TRBJ1-1; perhaps TRBD1 as D (5 bases). Germline-derived CDR1 and CDR2 are SGHTS and YDEGEE. Trimming removed 0 bases from V and 4 bases from J, with 10 bases in between. The CDR3 covers 14 residues. The CDR3 nucleotides are TGTGCCAGCAGCTTGGCCCAGGGAGGCACTGAAGCTTTCTTT. This translates into CASSLAQGGTEAFF.

The chain is built from TRBV29-1 and TRBJ2-1; 7 positions match TRBD2. CDR3 length: 14 amino acids. Unmatched junction bases numbered 11, after V lost 3 bases and J lost 9 bases. In germline, CDR1 is SQVTM, CDR2 ANQGSEA. The CDR3 protein is CSVEVSGGSGEQFF. The CDR3 DNA sequence: TGCAGCGTTGAGGTGTCGGGGGGTTCGGGTGAGCAGTTCTTC.